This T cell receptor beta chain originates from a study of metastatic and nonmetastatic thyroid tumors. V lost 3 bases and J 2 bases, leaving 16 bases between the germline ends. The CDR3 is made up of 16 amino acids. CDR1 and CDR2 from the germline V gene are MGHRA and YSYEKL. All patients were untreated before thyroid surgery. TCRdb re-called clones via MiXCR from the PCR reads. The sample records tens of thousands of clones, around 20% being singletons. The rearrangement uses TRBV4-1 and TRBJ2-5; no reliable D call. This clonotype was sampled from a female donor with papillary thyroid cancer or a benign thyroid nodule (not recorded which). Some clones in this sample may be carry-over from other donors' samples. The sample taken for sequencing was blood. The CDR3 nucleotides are TGCGCCAGCAGCCAGCCCATAGGTGTTGGTCAAGAGACCCAGTACTTC. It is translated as CASSQPIGVGQETQYF.